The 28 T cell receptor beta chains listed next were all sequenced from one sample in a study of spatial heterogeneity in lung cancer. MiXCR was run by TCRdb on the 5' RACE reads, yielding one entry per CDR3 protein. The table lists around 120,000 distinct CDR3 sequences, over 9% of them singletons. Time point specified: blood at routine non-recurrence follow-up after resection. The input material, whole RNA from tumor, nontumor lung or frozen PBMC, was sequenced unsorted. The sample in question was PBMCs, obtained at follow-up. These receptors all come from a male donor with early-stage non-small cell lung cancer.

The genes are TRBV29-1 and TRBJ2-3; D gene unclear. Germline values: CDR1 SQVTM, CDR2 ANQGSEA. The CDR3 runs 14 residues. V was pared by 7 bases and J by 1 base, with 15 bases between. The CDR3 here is CSAVITDGTDTQYF. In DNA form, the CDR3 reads TGCAGCGCCGTAATAACGGACGGCACAGATACGCAGTATTTT.

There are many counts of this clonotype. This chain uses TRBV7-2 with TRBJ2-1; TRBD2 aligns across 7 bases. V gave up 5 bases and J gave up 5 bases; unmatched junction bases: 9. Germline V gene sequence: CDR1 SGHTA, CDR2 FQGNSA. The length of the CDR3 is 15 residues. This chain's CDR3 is CASSTGYRGDNEQFF. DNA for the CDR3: TGTGCCAGCAGCACAGGCTACCGGGGGGACAATGAGCAGTTCTTC.

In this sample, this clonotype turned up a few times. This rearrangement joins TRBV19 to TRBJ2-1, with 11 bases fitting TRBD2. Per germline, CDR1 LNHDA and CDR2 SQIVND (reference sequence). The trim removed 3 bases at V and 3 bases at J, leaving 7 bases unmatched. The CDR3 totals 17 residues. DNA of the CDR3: TGTGCCAGTAGTATGCGATTAGCGGGGGGGATCTACAATGAGCAGTTCTTC. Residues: CASSMRLAGGIYNEQFF.

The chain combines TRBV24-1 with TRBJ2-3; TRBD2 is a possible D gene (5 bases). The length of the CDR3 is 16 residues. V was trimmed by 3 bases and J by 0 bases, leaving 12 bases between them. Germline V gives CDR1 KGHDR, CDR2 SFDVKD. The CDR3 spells CATSDPTIASTDTQYF. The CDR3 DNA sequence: TGTGCCACCAGTGATCCGACTATTGCTAGCACAGATACGCAGTATTTT.

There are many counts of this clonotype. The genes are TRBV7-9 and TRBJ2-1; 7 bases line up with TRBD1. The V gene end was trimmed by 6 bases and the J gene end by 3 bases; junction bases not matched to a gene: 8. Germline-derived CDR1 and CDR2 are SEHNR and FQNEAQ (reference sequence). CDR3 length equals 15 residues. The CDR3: CASRPDRAVYNEQFF. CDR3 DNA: TGTGCCAGCAGACCCGACAGGGCGGTCTACAATGAGCAGTTCTTC.

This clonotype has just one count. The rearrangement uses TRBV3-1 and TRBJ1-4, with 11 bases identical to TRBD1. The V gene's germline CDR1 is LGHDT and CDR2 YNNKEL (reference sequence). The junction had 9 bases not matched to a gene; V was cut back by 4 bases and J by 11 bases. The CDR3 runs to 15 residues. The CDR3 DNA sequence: TGTGCCAGCAGCCCCACGGGACAGGGGGATTTTAAACTGTTTTTT. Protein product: CASSPTGQGDFKLFF.

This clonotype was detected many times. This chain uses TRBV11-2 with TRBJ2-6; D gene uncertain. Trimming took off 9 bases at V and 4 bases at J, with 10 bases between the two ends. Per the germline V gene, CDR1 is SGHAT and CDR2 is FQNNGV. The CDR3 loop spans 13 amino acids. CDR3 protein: CASNQPGANVLTF. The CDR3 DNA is TGTGCCAGTAACCAGCCAGGGGCCAACGTCCTGACTTTC.

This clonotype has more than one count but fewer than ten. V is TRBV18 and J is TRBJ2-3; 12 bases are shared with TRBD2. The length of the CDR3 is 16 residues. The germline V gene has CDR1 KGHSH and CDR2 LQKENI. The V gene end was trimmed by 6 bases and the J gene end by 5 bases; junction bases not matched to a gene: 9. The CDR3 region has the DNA TGTGCCAGCTCCCCCTCTAGCGGGGGGGAAGGAGATACGCAGTATTTT. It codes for CASSPSSGGEGDTQYF.

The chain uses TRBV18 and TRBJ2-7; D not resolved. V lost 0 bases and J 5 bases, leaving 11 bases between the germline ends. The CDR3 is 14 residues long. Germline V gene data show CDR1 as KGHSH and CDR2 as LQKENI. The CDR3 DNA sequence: TGTGCCAGCTCACCACCAACCCTACGGGACGAGCAGTACTTC. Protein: CASSPPTLRDEQYF.

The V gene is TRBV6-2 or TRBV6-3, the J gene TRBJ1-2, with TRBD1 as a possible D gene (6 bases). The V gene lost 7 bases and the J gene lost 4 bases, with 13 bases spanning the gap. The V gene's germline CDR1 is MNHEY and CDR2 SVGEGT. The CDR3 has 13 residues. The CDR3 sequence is CASTLPGAYGYTF. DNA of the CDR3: TGTGCCAGCACCCTGCCAGGGGCCTATGGCTACACCTTC.

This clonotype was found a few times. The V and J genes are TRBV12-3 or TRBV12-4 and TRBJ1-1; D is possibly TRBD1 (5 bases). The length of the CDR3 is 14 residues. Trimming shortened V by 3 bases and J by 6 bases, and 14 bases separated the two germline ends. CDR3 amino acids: CASSFEGRLAEAFF. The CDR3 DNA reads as TGTGCCAGCAGTTTCGAGGGGAGGTTGGCTGAAGCTTTCTTT.

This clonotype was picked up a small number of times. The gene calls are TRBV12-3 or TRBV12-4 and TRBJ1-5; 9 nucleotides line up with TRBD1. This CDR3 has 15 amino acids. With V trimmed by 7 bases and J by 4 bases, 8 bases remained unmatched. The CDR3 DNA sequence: TGTGCCAGCAATGAAATGGGACAGGGAAATCAGCCCCAGCATTTT. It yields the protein CASNEMGQGNQPQHF.

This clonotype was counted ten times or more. This CDR3 is CASSPMGFAHEQYF. CDR3 DNA sequence: TGTGCCAGCAGTCCTATGGGATTTGCCCACGAGCAGTACTTC. The chain carries TRBV12-3 or TRBV12-4 and TRBJ2-7; D is unresolved. The CDR3 length is 14 residues. The V and J ends lost 5 bases and 5 bases respectively, with 16 bases between them.

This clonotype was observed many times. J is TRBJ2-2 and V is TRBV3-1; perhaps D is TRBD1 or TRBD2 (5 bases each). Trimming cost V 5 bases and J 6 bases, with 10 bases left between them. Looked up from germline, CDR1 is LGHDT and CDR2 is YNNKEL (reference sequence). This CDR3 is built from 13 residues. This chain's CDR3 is CASSSRGPGELFF. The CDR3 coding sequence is TGTGCCAGCAGCTCCCGGGGCCCCGGGGAGCTGTTTTTT.

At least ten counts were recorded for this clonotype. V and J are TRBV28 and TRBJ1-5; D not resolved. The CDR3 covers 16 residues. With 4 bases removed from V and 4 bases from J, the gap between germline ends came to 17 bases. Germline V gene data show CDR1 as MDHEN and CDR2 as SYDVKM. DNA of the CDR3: TGTGCCAGCAGTTCCCGGTTAGGAGGAAATAATCAGCCCCAGCATTTT. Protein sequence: CASSSRLGGNNQPQHF.

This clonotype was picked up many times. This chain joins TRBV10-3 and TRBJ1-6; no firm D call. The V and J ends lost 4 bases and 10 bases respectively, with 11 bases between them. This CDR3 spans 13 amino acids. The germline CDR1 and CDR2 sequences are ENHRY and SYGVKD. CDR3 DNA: TGTGCCATCAGTGCGATCTCTGGGTCACCCCTCCACTTT. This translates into CAISAISGSPLHF.

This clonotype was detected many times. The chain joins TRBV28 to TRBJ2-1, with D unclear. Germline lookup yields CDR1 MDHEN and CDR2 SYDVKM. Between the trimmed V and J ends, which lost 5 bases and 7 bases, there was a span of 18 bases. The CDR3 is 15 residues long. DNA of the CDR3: TGTGCCAGCAGTATAGGACCTTCGCCCCGGAATGAGCAGTTCTTC. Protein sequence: CASSIGPSPRNEQFF.

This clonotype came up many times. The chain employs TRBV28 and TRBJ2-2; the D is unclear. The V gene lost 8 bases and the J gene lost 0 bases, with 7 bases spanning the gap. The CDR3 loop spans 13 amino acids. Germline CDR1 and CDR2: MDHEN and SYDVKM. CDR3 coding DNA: TGTGCCAGCCTCGTGTCGAACACCGGGGAGCTGTTTTTT. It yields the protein CASLVSNTGELFF.

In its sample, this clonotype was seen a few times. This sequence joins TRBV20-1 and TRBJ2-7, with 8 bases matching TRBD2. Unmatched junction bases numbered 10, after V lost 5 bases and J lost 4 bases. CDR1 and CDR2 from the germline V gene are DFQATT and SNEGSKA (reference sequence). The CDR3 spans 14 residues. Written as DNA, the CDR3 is TGCAGTGCTGCTCCGGGACTAGTCGTGTACGAGCAGTACTTC. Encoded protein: CSAAPGLVVYEQYF.

The DNA for the CDR3 is TGTGCCAGCAGCAACTCGGAGGGCGGATTAGCCAAAAACATTCAGTACTTC. Translation gives CASSNSEGGLAKNIQYF. The chain links TRBV7-9 to TRBJ2-4; a possible D gene is TRBD2 (6 bases). The germline V gene has CDR1 SEHNR and CDR2 FQNEAQ (reference sequence). The CDR3 loop spans 17 amino acids. The germline V and J ends were trimmed by 5 bases and 0 bases, with 17 bases remaining between them.

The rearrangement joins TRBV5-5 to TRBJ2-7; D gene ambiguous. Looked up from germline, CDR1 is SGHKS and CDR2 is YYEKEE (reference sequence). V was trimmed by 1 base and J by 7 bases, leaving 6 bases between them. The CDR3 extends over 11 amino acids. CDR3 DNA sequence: TGTGCCAGCAGCTTGTCCTGGGAGCAGTACTTC. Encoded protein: CASSLSWEQYF.

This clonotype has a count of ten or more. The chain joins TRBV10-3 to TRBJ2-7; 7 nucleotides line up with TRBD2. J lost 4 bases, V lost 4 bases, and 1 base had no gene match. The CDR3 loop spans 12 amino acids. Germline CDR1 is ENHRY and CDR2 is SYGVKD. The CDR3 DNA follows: TGTGCCATCAGTGGGGGAGGGTACGAGCAGTACTTC. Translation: CAISGGGYEQYF.

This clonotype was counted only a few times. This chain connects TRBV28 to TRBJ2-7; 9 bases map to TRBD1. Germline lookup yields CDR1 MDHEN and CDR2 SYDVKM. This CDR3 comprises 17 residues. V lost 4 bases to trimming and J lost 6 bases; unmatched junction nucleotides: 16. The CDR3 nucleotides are TGTGCCAGCAGTTCTGTCCCGGGACAGGGCAGGGCACCCGAGCAGTACTTC. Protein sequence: CASSSVPGQGRAPEQYF.

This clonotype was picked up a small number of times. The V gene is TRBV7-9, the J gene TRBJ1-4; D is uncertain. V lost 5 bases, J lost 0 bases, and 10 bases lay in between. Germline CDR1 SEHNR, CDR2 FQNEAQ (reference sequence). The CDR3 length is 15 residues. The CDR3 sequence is CASSRKGPTNEKLFF. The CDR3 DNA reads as TGTGCCAGCAGCCGGAAAGGGCCAACTAATGAAAAACTGTTTTTT. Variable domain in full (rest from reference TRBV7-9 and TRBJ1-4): DTGVSQNPRHKITKRGQNVTFRCDPISEHNRLYWYRQTLGQGPEFLTYFQNEAQLEKSRLLSDRFSAERPKGSFSTLEIQRTEQGDSAMYLCASSRKGPTNEKLFFGSGTQLSVL.

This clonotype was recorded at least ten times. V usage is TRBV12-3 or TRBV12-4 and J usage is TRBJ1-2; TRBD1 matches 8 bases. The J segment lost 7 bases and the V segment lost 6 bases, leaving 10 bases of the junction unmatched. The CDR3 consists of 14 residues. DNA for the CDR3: TGTGCCAGCAGATCTCAGGACAGGGCTGGTGGCTACACCTTC. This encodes CASRSQDRAGGYTF.

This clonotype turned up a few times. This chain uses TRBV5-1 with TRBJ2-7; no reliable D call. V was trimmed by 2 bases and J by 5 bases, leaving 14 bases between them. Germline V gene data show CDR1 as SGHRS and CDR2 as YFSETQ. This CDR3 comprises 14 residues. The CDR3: CASSFTTPSHEQYF. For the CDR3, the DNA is TGCGCCAGCAGCTTCACTACTCCCAGCCACGAGCAGTACTTC.

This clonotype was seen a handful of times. DNA of the CDR3: TGTGCCAGCAGTGAATACAGGGGTGATGAGCAGTTCTTC. Its protein is CASSEYRGDEQFF. This sequence joins TRBV2 and TRBJ2-1; 7 bases map to TRBD1. V lost 2 bases and J lost 8; bases outside the gene matches: 3. Germline CDR1 is SNHLY and CDR2 is FYNNEI. The CDR3 has 13 residues. Combining the CDR3 with reference TRBV2 and TRBJ2-1 gives the whole variable domain EPEVTQTPSHQVTQMGQEVILRCVPISNHLYFYWYRQILGQKVEFLVSFYNNEISEKSEIFDDQFSVERPDGSNFTLKIRSTKLEDSAMYFCASSEYRGDEQFFGPGTRLTVL.

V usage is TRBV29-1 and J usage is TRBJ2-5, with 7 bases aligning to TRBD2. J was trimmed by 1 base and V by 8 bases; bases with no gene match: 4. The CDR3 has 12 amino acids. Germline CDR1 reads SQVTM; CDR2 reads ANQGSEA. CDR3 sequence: CSPQRGQETQYF. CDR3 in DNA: TGCAGCCCCCAGCGGGGCCAAGAGACCCAGTACTTC. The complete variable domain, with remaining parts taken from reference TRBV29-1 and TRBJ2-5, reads SAVISQKPSRDICQRGTSLTIQCQVDSQVTMMFWYRQQPGQSLTLIATANQGSEATYESGFVIDKFPISRPNLTFSTLTVSNMSPEDSSIYLCSPQRGQETQYFGPGTRLLVL.